A single sample gave rise to the 22 T cell receptor beta chains below, sequenced in a study of T-cell memory formation after mild COVID-19 (dated by TCRdb to the early 2020s). The protocol used for the library was 5' RACE. Sequencing was carried out with an Illumina NovaSeq 6000. The raw public data were reprocessed by TCRdb itself: fastp quality trimming at Q25, MiXCR clonotype calling, in-frame beta chains only. Entries that share a CDR3 protein sequence are merged under the most common genes and DNA. In all, the sample holds 280,000 or so distinct CDR3 sequences, and roughly 8.2% of those were seen once. Approximately 22% of the sample is held by the ten biggest clonotypes. The sequenced sample consisted of PBMCs or a T cell subset sorted from them (not recorded which). These receptors all come from a young man who had mild COVID-19 (a few samples of this study predate the infection). The sample titles of this study are shuffled in the database, so cell type and time point are left out; the donor was told from shared clones.

This clonotype has just a few counts. The chain couples TRBV18 to TRBJ1-5; 7 nucleotides line up with TRBD1. The CDR3 covers 14 residues. Germline V lookup: CDR1 KGHSH, CDR2 LQKENI. Unmatched junction bases numbered 4, after V lost 3 bases and J lost 5 bases. The chain's CDR3 is CASSPRQGDQPQHF. The CDR3 coding sequence is TGTGCCAGCTCACCGCGACAGGGAGATCAGCCCCAGCATTTT.

The chain has TRBV25-1 and TRBJ2-5, with TRBD1 identical over 9 bases. Germline lookup yields CDR1 MGHDK and CDR2 SYGVNS. V trimming: 3 bases; J trimming: 5 bases; junction bases outside the gene matches: 7. This CDR3 is built from 15 residues. CDR3 sequence reads: CASSEKDRGYETQYF. Written as DNA, the CDR3 is TGTGCCAGCAGTGAGAAGGACAGGGGATACGAGACCCAGTACTTC.

This clonotype has a count of ten or more. This chain uses TRBV9 with TRBJ2-1; perhaps D is TRBD1 or TRBD2 (6 bases each). This CDR3 is 16 amino acids long. V lost 3 bases, J lost 5 bases, and 18 bases lay in between. Germline lookup yields CDR1 SGDLS and CDR2 YYNGEE. The CDR3 reads CASSATGALIHNEQFF. CDR3 DNA: TGTGCCAGCAGCGCAACGGGGGCGTTGATCCACAATGAGCAGTTCTTC.

This clonotype has at least ten counts. The chain joins TRBV18 to TRBJ1-2; D gene ambiguous. Germline CDR1 is KGHSH and CDR2 is LQKENI. The CDR3 extends over 14 amino acids. V dropped 3 bases and J dropped 8 bases, with 16 bases sitting between them. CDR3 sequence (DNA): TGTGCCAGCTCACCCTATAGAGACGATGGGGGCTACACCTTC. It specifies CASSPYRDDGGYTF.

The CDR3 bases are TGTGCCAGCAGCTTACAGGCGGGGCGGGAGACCCAGTACTTC. Amino acid sequence: CASSLQAGRETQYF. V is TRBV7-3 and J is TRBJ2-5, with D possibly being TRBD2 (6 bases). V was clipped by 2 bases and J by 5 bases, with 12 bases between them. Germline V gene data show CDR1 as SGHTA and CDR2 as FQGTGA. The CDR3 covers 14 residues.

This clonotype was detected ten times or more. This sequence joins TRBV7-2 and TRBJ1-2; D not resolved. Germline V lookup: CDR1 SGHTA, CDR2 FQGNSA. CDR3 length equals 14 residues. The V and J ends lost 1 base and 2 bases respectively, with 8 bases between them. CDR3 nucleotides: TGTGCCAGCAGCTTAGGTGGAGAGAACTATGGCTACACCTTC. It yields the protein CASSLGGENYGYTF.

The chain employs TRBV6-6 and TRBJ2-3; no clear D gene. The CDR3 consists of 13 residues. Trimming took off 6 bases at V and 6 bases at J, with 13 bases between the two ends. In germline, CDR1 is MNHNY, CDR2 SVGAGI (reference sequence). CDR3 in amino acids: CASSQDRPDTQYF. The DNA for the CDR3 is TGTGCCAGCAGCCAAGACCGTCCCGATACGCAGTATTTT.

This clonotype was recorded a few times. The chain is built from TRBV10-2 and TRBJ2-7; D possibly matches TRBD1 or TRBD2 (5 bases each). CDR1 and CDR2 (germline): WSHSY, SAAADI. The V end lost 3 bases, the J end lost 7 bases, and 19 bases lay between the germline ends. This CDR3 spans 15 amino acids. In DNA form, the CDR3 reads TGCGCCAGCAGTGATTCCGGGACCTACCCGGGAGAGCAGTACGTC. Amino acid sequence: CASSDSGTYPGEQYV.

The genes are TRBV20-1 and TRBJ2-5, with TRBD2 as a possible D gene (6 bases). Trimming cost V 5 bases and J 2 bases, with 6 bases left between them. The CDR3 length is 11 residues. Per the germline V gene, CDR1 is DFQATT and CDR2 is SNEGSKA (reference sequence). The CDR3: CSAAGQETQYF. The DNA for the CDR3 is TGCAGTGCTGCGGGACAAGAGACCCAGTACTTC.

This clonotype showed up many times. The chain recombines TRBV7-9 with TRBJ1-1; 11 bases are a match to TRBD1. Germline CDR1 reads SEHNR; CDR2 reads FQNEAQ (reference sequence). The CDR3 runs 16 residues. The J segment lost 4 bases and the V segment lost 5 bases, leaving 9 bases of the junction unmatched. CDR3 sequence: CASSDPGQGGVTEAFF. CDR3 DNA: TGTGCCAGCAGCGATCCGGGACAGGGGGGTGTCACTGAAGCTTTCTTT.

This clonotype has just a few counts. The chain combines TRBV5-8 with TRBJ1-5, with D maybe TRBD1 (5 bases). V lost 6 bases and J lost 4, with 14 bases in between. The CDR3 covers 14 residues. Germline CDR1 reads SGHTS; CDR2 reads YDEGEE. CDR3 DNA: TGTGCCAGCAACTTTGGGGGTATGAATCAGCCCCAGCATTTT. As protein: CASNFGGMNQPQHF.

CDR3: CASSLTGAAKNIQYF. The CDR3 DNA follows: TGTGCCAGCAGCTTGACGGGGGCGGCCAAAAACATTCAGTACTTC. This chain joins TRBV5-5 and TRBJ2-4; the D gene could be TRBD1 or TRBD2 (6 bases each). Germline CDR1 SGHKS, CDR2 YYEKEE (reference sequence). V gave up 1 base and J gave up 1 base, with 9 bases separating them. This CDR3 spans 15 amino acids.

Only a few counts were recorded for this clonotype. The rearrangement joins TRBV5-1 to TRBJ2-3, with TRBD1 matching over 9 bases. The ends lost 2 bases at V and 2 bases at J; junction bases unmatched: 6. The CDR3 contains 16 residues. Germline V lookup: CDR1 SGHRS, CDR2 YFSETQ. This chain's CDR3 is CASSFGQGSITDTQYF. The CDR3 DNA is TGCGCCAGCAGCTTTGGACAGGGGTCCATCACAGATACGCAGTATTTT.

Only a few counts were recorded for this clonotype. V is TRBV7-2 and J is TRBJ2-5; no reliable D call. Per the germline V gene, CDR1 is SGHTA and CDR2 is FQGNSA. V shed 1 base and J shed 5 bases, with 11 bases lying between them. The CDR3 is made up of 14 amino acids. The CDR3 DNA follows: TGTGCCAGCAGCTTAGATTACAGTCTGGAGACCCAGTACTTC. Amino acid sequence: CASSLDYSLETQYF.

This clonotype has more than one count but fewer than ten. The chain employs TRBV7-9 and TRBJ1-5; 10 nucleotides align to TRBD1. The CDR3 loop spans 16 amino acids. CDR1 and CDR2 from the germline V gene are SEHNR and FQNEAQ (reference sequence). V trimming: 5 bases; J trimming: 2 bases; junction bases outside the gene matches: 6. The CDR3 is CASSVGQGVGNQPQHF. As DNA, the CDR3 is TGTGCCAGCAGCGTCGGACAGGGGGTCGGCAATCAGCCCCAGCATTTT.

This clonotype was detected only once. The chain has TRBV10-3 and TRBJ2-6, with unresolved D. Germline CDR1 is ENHRY and CDR2 is SYGVKD. V was shortened by 8 bases and J by 4 bases, with 18 bases between the two germline ends. The CDR3 extends over 16 amino acids. The CDR3 reads CAIGSLGRAGANVLTF. The DNA of the CDR3 is TGTGCCATCGGATCCCTTGGGCGCGCGGGGGCCAACGTCCTGACTTTC.

The sample holds a few counts of this clonotype. The chain recombines TRBV4-1 with TRBJ2-1, with 8 nucleotides matching TRBD2. Trimming removed 1 base from V and 3 bases from J; junction bases left unmatched: 8. This CDR3 region has 17 residues. Germline assignment: CDR1 MGHRA and CDR2 YSYEKL. CDR3: CASSQVRRSGGYNEQFF. CDR3 DNA sequence: TGCGCCAGCAGCCAAGTACGGAGAAGCGGGGGCTACAATGAGCAGTTCTTC.

This clonotype came up many times. This chain's CDR3 is CASSLEYATTPMTQYF. CDR3 nucleotides: TGTGCCAGCAGCTTAGAATACGCCACGACTCCAATGACCCAGTACTTC. This rearrangement joins TRBV7-2 to TRBJ2-5; no firm D call. The CDR3 runs to 16 residues. The V end was cut by 1 base, the J end by 7 bases, with 19 bases between. Germline CDR1 is SGHTA and CDR2 is FQGNSA.

This clonotype has at least ten counts. The chain uses TRBV12-3 or TRBV12-4 and TRBJ1-1; 12 nucleotides agree with TRBD1. Trimming removed 8 bases from V and 1 base from J; junction bases left unmatched: 2. The CDR3 sequence is 14 residues long. CDR3: CASWGQGANTEAFF. The CDR3, as DNA: TGTGCCAGCTGGGGACAGGGGGCGAACACTGAAGCTTTCTTT.

This clonotype was recorded many times. The chain is built from TRBV19 and TRBJ2-2; TRBD2 agrees at 11 bases. Germline CDR1 LNHDA, CDR2 SQIVND (reference sequence). The trim removed 5 bases at V and 6 bases at J, leaving 8 bases unmatched. The CDR3 is 16 residues long. CDR3 coding DNA: TGTGCCAGTAGTCAACGTCTAGCGGGGGGCTCCGGGGAGCTGTTTTTT. It codes for CASSQRLAGGSGELFF.

The chain recombines TRBV5-1 with TRBJ1-6; tentatively, D is TRBD1 (5 bases). CDR3 length equals 16 residues. V was shortened by 0 bases and J by 7 bases, with 14 bases between the two germline ends. Germline V CDR1 and CDR2: SGHRS, YFSETQ. CDR3 protein: CASSLDAGLGNSPLHF. CDR3 DNA: TGCGCCAGCAGCTTGGATGCGGGGCTTGGGAATTCACCCCTCCACTTT.

This clonotype was observed a few times. The chain carries TRBV7-2 and TRBJ2-5, with 8 bases fitting TRBD1. Germline V CDR1 and CDR2: SGHTA, FQGNSA. The length of the CDR3 is 16 residues. After removal of 5 bases from V and 1 base from J, the junction contained 9 bases not matched to a gene. The CDR3 DNA is TGTGCCAGCAGCCACCTAAGGCAGGGGGCCCAAGAGACCCAGTACTTC. This sequence encodes CASSHLRQGAQETQYF.